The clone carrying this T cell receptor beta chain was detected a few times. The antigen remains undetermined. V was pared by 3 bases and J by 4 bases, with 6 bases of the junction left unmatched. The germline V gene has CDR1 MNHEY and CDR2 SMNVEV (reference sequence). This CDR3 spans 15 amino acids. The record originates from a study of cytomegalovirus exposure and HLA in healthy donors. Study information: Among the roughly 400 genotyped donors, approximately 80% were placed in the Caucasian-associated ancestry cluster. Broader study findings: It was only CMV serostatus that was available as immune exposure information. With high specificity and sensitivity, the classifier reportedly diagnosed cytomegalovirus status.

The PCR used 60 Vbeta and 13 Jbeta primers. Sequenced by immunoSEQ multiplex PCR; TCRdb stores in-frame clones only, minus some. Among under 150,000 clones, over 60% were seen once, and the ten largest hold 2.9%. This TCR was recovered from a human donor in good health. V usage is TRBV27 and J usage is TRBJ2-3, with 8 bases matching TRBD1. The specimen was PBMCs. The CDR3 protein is CASSFGQGGSDTQYF. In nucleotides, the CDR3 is TGTGCCAGCAGTTTCGGACAGGGTGGTTCAGATACGCAGTATTTT.